One and the same sample provided the 18 T cell receptor beta chains below, sequenced in a study of CD8 T cells in ankylosing spondylitis (TCRdb year 2017). The receptor library was made with 5' RACE. Reads for this sample came from an Illumina HiSeq 2500. In TCRdb, the public reads were trimmed at Q25 with fastp and aligned with MiXCR, with productive beta chains retained. Every CDR3 protein is listed once, alongside the most common genes and DNA of its rows. The sample table lists 350,000 to 450,000 distinct CDR3 sequences, 20% of them with a count of one. The ten top clones hold 10% to 15% of the sample. The sequenced sample was blood, either unsorted or a sorted T cell fraction (not recorded which). The receptors were sampled from a male donor with ankylosing spondylitis or in good health (not recorded which).

This rearrangement joins TRBV29-1 to TRBJ2-1, with 8 bases lining up with TRBD2. Losses at the gene ends were 1 base for V and 4 bases for J; bases not matched to a gene: 9. The V gene's germline CDR1 is SQVTM and CDR2 ANQGSEA. CDR3 size: 16 residues. The CDR3 region has the DNA TGCAGCGTTGAAGGTCATGTAGCGGGGACATACAATGAGCAGTTCTTC. Amino acid sequence: CSVEGHVAGTYNEQFF.

This clonotype was seen a few times. The rearrangement joins TRBV5-6 to TRBJ2-1; the match to TRBD1 covers 9 bases. V gave up 2 bases and J gave up 9 bases; unmatched junction bases: 3. CDR3 size: 13 residues. Germline values: CDR1 SGHDT, CDR2 YYEEEE. Here the CDR3 DNA reads TGTGCCAGCAGCTTCGGGACAGGGACTGAGCAGTTCTTC. Protein: CASSFGTGTEQFF.

This clonotype was seen a handful of times. The chain links TRBV4-1 to TRBJ2-1; 10 bases are a match to TRBD2. This CDR3 contains 14 residues. The ends lost 7 bases at V and 3 bases at J; junction bases unmatched: 3. Germline lookup yields CDR1 MGHRA and CDR2 YSYEKL. Here the CDR3 reads CASTSGGDYNEQFF. CDR3 DNA: TGCGCCAGCACCAGCGGGGGGGACTACAATGAGCAGTTCTTC.

The table lists this clonotype with a few counts. This chain joins TRBV2 and TRBJ2-7; 10 bases line up with TRBD2. There are 16 residues in the CDR3. V lost 3 bases to trimming and J lost 3 bases; unmatched junction nucleotides: 8. Germline CDR1 and CDR2: SNHLY and FYNNEI. CDR3 in DNA: TGTGCCAGCAGTGAGGCTAGCGGGGGACTGGTCTACGAGCAGTACTTC. Protein product: CASSEASGGLVYEQYF.

The chain couples TRBV20-1 to TRBJ2-3, with 11 bases that match TRBD2. CDR3 length: 16 residues. V trimming: 1 base; J trimming: 4 bases; junction bases outside the gene matches: 7. CDR1 is DFQATT, CDR2 SNEGSKA, per germline (reference sequence). In nucleotides, the CDR3 is TGCAGTGCTAGAGTTTTAGCGGGGGGGCCATCAGATACGCAGTATTTT. As protein: CSARVLAGGPSDTQYF.

V is TRBV2 and J is TRBJ2-7, with 7 bases lining up with TRBD1. V lost 10 bases and J lost 0; bases outside the gene matches: 12. This CDR3 has 15 amino acids. Germline assignment: CDR1 SNHLY and CDR2 FYNNEI. Written as DNA, the CDR3 is TGTGCCACCACGCTAACGGGACAGAGCTCCTACGAGCAGTACTTC. Residues: CATTLTGQSSYEQYF.

About this clonotype itself: The DNA is omitted, as the CDR3 cannot be located on it reliably, and the CDR3 follows TCRdb's listing. The rearrangement links TRBV19 to TRBJ2-2. The CDR3 length is 12 residues, termini included. CDR1 is LNHDA, CDR2 SQIVND, per germline (reference sequence). CDR3 sequence reads: CASTASLGSCFF.

This clonotype was found a few times. The CDR3 bases are TGTGCCAGCAGTTTAGGACAGGACTCAGATACGCAGTATTTT. It is translated as CASSLGQDSDTQYF. The rearrangement links TRBV12-3 or TRBV12-4 to TRBJ2-3, with TRBD1 as a possible D gene (6 bases). Trimming took off 1 base at V and 4 bases at J, with 9 bases between the two ends. CDR3 length: 14 residues.

CDR3 nucleotide sequence: TGTGCCAGCAGTCCCACGGCGGATTACGAGCAGTACTTC. The encoded protein is CASSPTADYEQYF. The chain recombines TRBV12-3 or TRBV12-4 with TRBJ2-7, with unresolved D. V lost 5 bases to trimming and J lost 4 bases, with 12 bases between them. The CDR3 is 13 amino acids.

The chain uses TRBV27 and TRBJ2-2, with D perhaps TRBD1 (5 bases). V lost 2 bases, J lost 4 bases, and 11 bases lay in between. The CDR3 length is 15 residues. From germline, CDR1 is MNHEY and CDR2 SMNVEV (reference sequence). The CDR3 here is CASSLRDTGTGELFF. In DNA form, the CDR3 reads TGTGCCAGCAGTTTACGAGACACAGGCACCGGGGAGCTGTTTTTT.

In this sample, this clonotype turned up a few times. This chain connects TRBV28 to TRBJ2-4; TRBD1 is a possible D gene (5 bases). V lost 1 base, J lost 0 bases, and 7 bases lay in between. The CDR3 extends over 15 amino acids. Per the germline V gene, CDR1 is MDHEN and CDR2 is SYDVKM. For the CDR3, the DNA is TGTGCCAGCAGTTTATACCAGGGAGCCAAAAACATTCAGTACTTC. Translating gives CASSLYQGAKNIQYF. The variable domain in full, completed from reference TRBV28 and TRBJ2-4, reads DVKVTQSSRYLVKRTGEKVFLECVQDMDHENMFWYRQDPGLGLRLIYFSYDVKMKEKGDIPEGYSVSREKKERFSLILESASTNQTSMYLCASSLYQGAKNIQYFGAGTRLSVL.

This clonotype was observed a handful of times. The chain joins TRBV20-1 to TRBJ2-7; D may be TRBD2 (6 bases). This CDR3 region has 13 residues. Germline lookup yields CDR1 DFQATT and CDR2 SNEGSKA (reference sequence). V was clipped by 5 bases and J by 0 bases, with 11 bases between them. The CDR3 nucleotides are TGCAGTGCTCGACTAGTCAGCTCCTACGAGCAGTACTTC. Translation gives CSARLVSSYEQYF.

J is TRBJ2-7 and V is TRBV2, with 10 bases lining up with TRBD1. Per the germline V gene, CDR1 is SNHLY and CDR2 is FYNNEI. J lost 2 bases, V lost 2 bases, and 3 bases had no gene match. The CDR3 runs 15 residues. The CDR3 DNA sequence: TGTGCCAGCAGTGAATTGGGACAGGGGACCTACGAGCAGTACTTC. Its translation: CASSELGQGTYEQYF.

This sequence joins TRBV9 and TRBJ2-2; weak D call: TRBD2 (5 bases). Germline assignment: CDR1 SGDLS and CDR2 YYNGEE. Deletions cut 4 bases from V and 4 bases from J, with 14 bases between. The CDR3 consists of 15 residues. CDR3 region: CASSPTTEVTGELFF. In DNA form, the CDR3 reads TGTGCCAGCAGCCCGACTACGGAGGTCACCGGGGAGCTGTTTTTT.

The chain employs TRBV11-2 and TRBJ2-1; 9 bases fit TRBD2. The CDR3 runs 14 residues. CDR1 and CDR2 (germline): SGHAT, FQNNGV. The J segment lost 7 bases and the V segment lost 5 bases, leaving 6 bases of the junction unmatched. DNA of the CDR3: TGTGCCAGCAGCCAACGCGGGGGGGCAAATGAGCAGTTCTTC. As protein: CASSQRGGANEQFF.

The chain is built from TRBV20-1 and TRBJ2-7, with TRBD1 matching 10 bases. Trimming removed 6 bases from V and 2 bases from J; junction bases left unmatched: 7. Germline lookup yields CDR1 DFQATT and CDR2 SNEGSKA (reference sequence). This CDR3 spans 14 amino acids. CDR3 amino acids: CSALGTGATYEQYF. CDR3 coding DNA: TGCAGTGCCCTCGGGACAGGGGCTACCTACGAGCAGTACTTC.

The chain employs TRBV15 and TRBJ2-1; the D is unclear. Germline CDR1 is LNHNV and CDR2 is YYDKDF (reference sequence). V was clipped by 5 bases and J by 0 bases, with 11 bases between them. The CDR3 totals 15 residues. In DNA, the CDR3 is TGTGCCACCAGCGAGTGGGCTGGCTCCTACAATGAGCAGTTCTTC. Its protein product is CATSEWAGSYNEQFF.

The table lists this clonotype with many counts. The chain recombines TRBV28 with TRBJ2-7, with 7 bases lining up with TRBD1. CDR3 length equals 14 residues. Germline CDR1 MDHEN, CDR2 SYDVKM. Trimming removed 3 bases from V and 0 bases from J; junction bases left unmatched: 2. CDR3 coding DNA: TGTGCCAGCAGTTTCCGGGACAGCTCCTACGAGCAGTACTTC. This codes for CASSFRDSSYEQYF.